These T cell receptor beta chains were read from a single sample in a study of technical replicates of blood from several donors. Assay used: immunoSEQ multiplex PCR; TCRdb lists only in-frame clones, some missing. The data show 80,000 or so clones, approximately 94% seen once. The material sequenced was T cells isolated from PBMCs. The source is a human donor in good health. Each CDR3 is given with its conserved first and last residue. D genes are given only for firm matches. Only some rows state a clone size, as once, few, many or a class for expanded clones.

TRBJ2-7	.	TRBV5-4	.	CASSQETYHDSYEQYF	TGTGCCAGCAGCCAAGAGACTTACCACGACTCCTACGAGCAGTACTTC
TRBJ1-1	.	TRBV25-1	.	CASSDSYGGTEAFF	TGTGCCAGCAGTGACTCCTATGGAGGGACTGAAGCTTTCTTT
TRBJ2-5	TRBD1	TRBV14	once	CASSQEGQGALETQYF	TGTGCCAGCAGCCAAGAAGGTCAGGGGGCTCTTGAGACCCAGTACTTC
TRBJ2-5	.	TRBV7-2	.	CASSDAGPGRKLDF	TGTGCCAGCAGCGACGCAGGCCCCGGTAGAAAGCTGGACTTC
TRBJ1-1	.	TRBV9	.	CASSVGQPYTEAFF	TGTGCCAGCAGCGTAGGACAGCCCTACACTGAAGCTTTCTTT
TRBJ1-5	.	TRBV15	.	CATSRAFGDSFNQPQHF	TGTGCCACCAGCAGAGCGTTCGGAGACAGCTTCAATCAGCCCCAGCATTTT
TRBJ2-7	TRBD2	TRBV9	.	CASSVDGRYREQYF	TGTGCCAGCAGCGTAGACGGGAGGTATAGGGAGCAGTACTTC
TRBJ2-1	TRBD1	TRBV10-3	once	CAIGEDRVYNEQFF	TGTGCCATCGGAGAGGACAGGGTCTACAATGAGCAGTTCTTC
TRBJ1-5	.	TRBV19	.	CASSIGGQDYQPQHF	TGTGCCAGTAGTATAGGAGGGCAGGACTATCAGCCCCAGCATTTT
TRBJ1-2	.	TRBV7-9	.	CASGGMVGYTF	TGTGCCAGCGGGGGGATGGTGGGCTACACCTTC
TRBJ2-7	.	TRBV15	.	CATSRDRGYEQYF	TGTGCCACCAGCAGAGATCGAGGATACGAGCAGTACTTC
TRBJ2-7	.	TRBV2	.	CASPRLTETPYEQYF	TGTGCCAGCCCGCGGCTAACCGAAACTCCCTACGAGCAGTACTTC
TRBJ2-1	TRBD2	TRBV2	.	CASSEMRLAAALGQFF	TGTGCCAGCAGTGAAATGCGACTAGCGGCGGCCTTAGGGCAGTTCTTC
TRBJ2-3	TRBD1	TRBV5-4	.	CASSLARTGATDTQYF	TGTGCCAGCAGCTTGGCGAGGACAGGGGCAACAGATACGCAGTATTTT